Below, 20 T cell receptor beta chains from the same sample are listed, as sequenced in a study of blood T cell repertoires in COVID-19. Profiled with immunoSEQ multiplex PCR; TCRdb holds only in-frame clones, not every one. Of roughly 150,000 clones listed, around 87% were seen once; the top ten hold roughly 15%. The sequenced sample was peripheral blood. The receptors stem from a woman aged 40 to 50 with acute or convalescent COVID-19.

The chain has TRBV15 and TRBJ1-2; 10 bases align to TRBD1. CDR3 size: 16 residues. The V segment lost 3 bases and the J segment 8 bases; nucleotides outside the gene matches: 12. The germline V gene has CDR1 LNHNV and CDR2 YYDKDF (reference sequence). DNA for the CDR3: TGTGCCACCAGCAGGACGCAGACAGGGGGCGTGGAGGGCTACACCTTC. This codes for CATSRTQTGGVEGYTF.

This chain uses TRBV19 with TRBJ1-3; no clear D. This CDR3 has 15 amino acids. Germline V gives CDR1 LNHDA, CDR2 SQIVND (reference sequence). Trimming took 6 bases from V and 0 from J, leaving 12 bases between them. CDR3 amino acids: CASRVAGYSGNTIYF. For the CDR3, the DNA is TGTGCCAGTAGGGTTGCGGGATACTCTGGAAACACCATATATTTT.

The chain combines TRBV5-6 with TRBJ2-7, with D tentatively TRBD1 (6 bases). Germline values: CDR1 SGHDT, CDR2 YYEEEE. CDR3 length: 14 amino acids. The V end was cut by 4 bases, the J end by 7 bases, with 18 bases between. CDR3 DNA sequence: TGTGCCAGCAGCCGAGTAGGGGGACAAGCGGAGCAGTACTTC. Amino acids: CASSRVGGQAEQYF. Full variable domain (outside the CDR3, taken from reference TRBV5-6 and TRBJ2-7): DAGVTQSPTHLIKTRGQQVTLRCSPKSGHDTVSWYQQALGQGPQFIFQYYEEEERQRGNFPDRFSGHQFPNYSSELNVNALLLGDSALYLCASSRVGGQAEQYFGPGTRLTVT.

V and J are TRBV7-9 and TRBJ2-3, with 9 bases lining up with TRBD2. Germline CDR1 and CDR2: SEHNR and FQNEAQ (reference sequence). After removal of 1 base from V and 6 bases from J, the junction contained 5 bases not matched to a gene. The CDR3 consists of 15 residues. The chain's CDR3 is CASSLGGGAGDTQYF. The CDR3 DNA sequence: TGTGCCAGCAGCTTAGGCGGGGGGGCCGGGGATACGCAGTATTTT.

The chain combines TRBV6-5 with TRBJ1-6; 9 nucleotides agree with TRBD1. This CDR3 comprises 16 residues. V trimming: 0 bases; J trimming: 3 bases; junction bases outside the gene matches: 0. Germline-derived CDR1 and CDR2 are MNHEY and SVGAGI. The CDR3 protein is CASSYSTGGYNSPLHF. CDR3 nucleotides: TGTGCCAGCAGTTACTCGACAGGGGGCTATAATTCACCCCTCCACTTT.

This clone was picked up one time. The J gene is TRBJ2-2, the V gene TRBV18; TRBD1 might be the D (7 bases). V gave up 3 bases and J gave up 5 bases, with 16 bases separating them. CDR1 is KGHSH and CDR2 is LQKENI in the germline V gene. This CDR3 has 16 amino acids. DNA for the CDR3: TGTGCCAGCTCACCGGCGGGGACAGCGCGGACCGGGGAGCTGTTTTTT. Protein sequence: CASSPAGTARTGELFF.

V usage is TRBV6-1 and J usage is TRBJ2-3, with D tentatively TRBD1 (6 bases). Trimming removed 3 bases from V and 2 bases from J, with 12 bases in between. Germline CDR1 and CDR2: MNHNS and SASEGT. This CDR3 is built from 15 residues. CDR3 DNA: TGTGCCAGCAGTGAGCCAAGGACAGACACAGATACGCAGTATTTT. Translated: CASSEPRTDTDTQYF.

This clone was seen only a few times. V gene TRBV3-1 (or the pseudogene TRBV3-2) combines with J gene TRBJ2-1, with TRBD2 as a possible D gene (6 bases). Germline CDR1 reads LGHDT; CDR2 reads YNNKEL (reference sequence). The CDR3 sequence is 15 residues long. The ends were cut back, 4 bases at V and 9 bases at J, with 19 bases in the middle. DNA for the CDR3: TGTGCCAGCAGCCCCCTCTCACTAGCTGGGACTGAGCAGTTCTTC. Translated: CASSPLSLAGTEQFF.

The chain recombines TRBV7-9 with TRBJ1-4; 10 bases fit TRBD1. This CDR3 has 16 residues. V trimming: 5 bases; J trimming: 5 bases; junction bases outside the gene matches: 8. Per germline, CDR1 SEHNR and CDR2 FQNEAQ (reference sequence). CDR3: CASSLYAGQGNEKLFF. Here the CDR3 DNA reads TGTGCCAGCAGCCTTTATGCGGGACAGGGGAATGAAAAACTGTTTTTT.

The chain links TRBV5-1 to TRBJ2-3; TRBD2 matches at 13 bases. In germline, CDR1 is SGHRS, CDR2 YFSETQ. The CDR3 contains 16 residues. V was clipped by 4 bases and J by 4 bases; unmatched bases: 6. In DNA form, the CDR3 reads TGCGCCAGCAGCAAGACTAGCGGGAGGATGGCAGATACGCAGTATTTT. Amino acids: CASSKTSGRMADTQYF.

Regarding this clone: The same CDR3 also results from other DNA sequences found in this sample. J is TRBJ1-5 and V is TRBV21-1; the D call TRBD1 from the table was never checked on the DNA. TRBV21-1 is a pseudogene segment. The CDR3 is 14 residues long. CDR3 nucleotide sequence: TGTGCCAGCAGCAAACAGCAGGTCCCCCAGCCTCAGCATTTT. Encoded protein: CASSKQQVPQPQHF.

The chain has TRBV7-3 and TRBJ2-1; 10 positions match TRBD2. Trimming cost V 0 bases and J 4 bases; bases outside gene matches: 9. The CDR3 is 18 amino acids. In germline, CDR1 is SGHTA, CDR2 FQGTGA. CDR3 DNA: TGTGCCAGCAGCTTAACTTCTCTAGCGGGGGAAACATACAATGAGCAGTTCTTC. Its translation: CASSLTSLAGETYNEQFF.

V usage is TRBV6-6 and J usage is TRBJ2-5; 8 bases match TRBD1. Trimming at V came to 6 bases and at J to 6 bases, leaving 12 bases not matched to a gene. CDR3 length equals 15 residues. CDR1 is MNHNY and CDR2 is SVGAGI in the germline V gene (reference sequence). The DNA for the CDR3 is TGTGCCAGCAGCCAGCAGAACACAGGGGGAAAGACCCAGTACTTC. Translated: CASSQQNTGGKTQYF.

This clone was counted only a few times. V usage is TRBV20-1 and J usage is TRBJ2-7, with unresolved D. CDR3 length: 10 amino acids. Trimming removed 3 bases from V and 4 bases from J, with 4 bases in between. Germline-derived CDR1 and CDR2 are DFQATT and SNEGSKA (reference sequence). The CDR3 region has the DNA TGCAGTGCTAGCCAATACGAGCAGTACTTC. This codes for CSASQYEQYF.

This sequence joins TRBV18 and TRBJ2-3, with 7 bases lining up with TRBD2. There are 16 residues in the CDR3. Germline CDR1 and CDR2: KGHSH and LQKENI. Trimming took 2 bases from V and 3 from J; bases not matched to a gene: 8. The CDR3 DNA follows: TGTGCCAGCTCACCAAGCGGGGCCTTAAGAACAGATACGCAGTATTTT. Encoded protein: CASSPSGALRTDTQYF.

This clone has only a few counts. V is TRBV9 and J is TRBJ2-2; 14 nucleotides align to TRBD2. The CDR3 has 18 residues. Germline CDR1 reads SGDLS; CDR2 reads YYNGEE. Trimming cost V 3 bases and J 6 bases; bases outside gene matches: 10. CDR3: CASSGGLAGGFSAGELFF. The CDR3 DNA reads as TGTGCCAGCAGCGGTGGACTAGCGGGAGGTTTTTCGGCCGGGGAGCTGTTTTTT.

The chain combines TRBV28 with TRBJ2-1, with D possibly TRBD1 on 6 matching bases. The V end was cut by 5 bases, the J end by 7 bases, with 12 bases between. The germline gives CDR1 MDHEN, CDR2 SYDVKM. The CDR3 is 13 amino acids. The CDR3 region is CASSVGTINEQFF. In nucleotides, the CDR3 is TGTGCCAGCAGTGTCGGGACAATAAATGAGCAGTTCTTC.

The chain recombines TRBV7-2 with TRBJ2-1; 11 nucleotides match TRBD2. The CDR3 totals 16 residues. Trimming at V came to 3 bases and at J to 4 bases, leaving 5 bases not matched to a gene. Germline V lookup: CDR1 SGHTA, CDR2 FQGNSA. The CDR3 is CASSFTGTSGYNEQFF. In DNA form, the CDR3 reads TGTGCCAGCAGCTTTACCGGGACTAGCGGTTACAATGAGCAGTTCTTC.

As concerns this clone: A junction end diverges from the germline sequence, so it may reflect a read error. The chain links TRBV27 to TRBJ1-6; 7 bases map to TRBD1. This CDR3 comprises 17 residues. From germline, CDR1 is MNHEY and CDR2 SMNVEV (reference sequence). Written as DNA, the CDR3 is TGTGCCAGCAGTTCAACAGGGGTCCAATCCTTTAATTCACCCCTCCACTTT. Translated, it gives CASSSTGVQSFNSPLHF.

The chain combines TRBV3-1 (or the pseudogene TRBV3-2) with TRBJ1-2, with a possible D match to TRBD1 (6 bases). V was trimmed by 0 bases and J by 8 bases, leaving 13 bases between them. CDR3 length: 14 residues. The germline gives CDR1 LGHDT, CDR2 YNNKEL (reference sequence). The DNA for the CDR3 is TGTGCCAGCAGCCAAGAACAGGGCGCGTCGGGCTACACCTTC. Encoded protein: CASSQEQGASGYTF.